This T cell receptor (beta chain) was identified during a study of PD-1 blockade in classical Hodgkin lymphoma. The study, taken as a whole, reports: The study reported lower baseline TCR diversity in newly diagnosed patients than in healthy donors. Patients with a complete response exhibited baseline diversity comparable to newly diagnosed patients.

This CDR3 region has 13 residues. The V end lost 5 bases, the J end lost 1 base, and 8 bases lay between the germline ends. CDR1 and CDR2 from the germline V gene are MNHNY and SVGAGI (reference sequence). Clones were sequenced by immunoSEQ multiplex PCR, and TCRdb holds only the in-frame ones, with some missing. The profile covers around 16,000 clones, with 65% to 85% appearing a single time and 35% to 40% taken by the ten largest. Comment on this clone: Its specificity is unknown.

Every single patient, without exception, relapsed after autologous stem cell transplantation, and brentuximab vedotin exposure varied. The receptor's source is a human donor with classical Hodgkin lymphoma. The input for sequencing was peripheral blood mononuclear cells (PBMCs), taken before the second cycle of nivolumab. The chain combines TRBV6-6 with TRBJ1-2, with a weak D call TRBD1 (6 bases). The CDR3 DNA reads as TGTGCCAGCAGTAAACAGGGTAACTATGGCTACACCTTC. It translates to CASSKQGNYGYTF.